Below are 13 T cell receptor beta chains sequenced from a single sample in a study of PD-1 blockade in mismatch repair-deficient tumors. Assay: immunoSEQ multiplex PCR; the TCRdb copy retains only in-frame clones and omits some. The data show under 50,000 clones, approximately 80% seen once. The material was PBMCs, obtained roughly 40 weeks after starting pembrolizumab. These receptors were collected from an adult with mismatch repair-deficient cancer.

V gene TRBV28 combines with J gene TRBJ1-4; 9 nucleotides agree with TRBD1. This CDR3 spans 14 amino acids. V shed 10 bases and J 0 bases; nucleotides not matched to a gene: 3. Germline CDR1 is MDHEN and CDR2 is SYDVKM. In DNA, the CDR3 is TGTGCCACCCGGGACAGGGCAACTAATGAAAAACTGTTTTTT. Amino acids: CATRDRATNEKLFF.

This clone has only one observation. The rearrangement links TRBV28 to TRBJ2-1; D is unresolved. Germline assignment: CDR1 MDHEN and CDR2 SYDVKM. Trimming pared 4 bases from V and 5 bases from J, leaving 9 bases between. The CDR3 extends over 13 amino acids. The CDR3 sequence: CASSSPPNNEQFF. CDR3 coding DNA: TGTGCCAGCAGTTCCCCCCCCAACAATGAGCAGTTCTTC.

The CDR3 spells CASSLVGTRMQYF. CDR3 DNA: TGTGCCAGCAGCTTAGTAGGGACACGGATGCAGTATTTT. The V gene is TRBV7-8, the J gene TRBJ2-3; D is possibly TRBD1 (6 bases). Germline CDR1 SGHVS, CDR2 FQNEAQ. Trimming stripped 1 base from V and 11 bases from J, with 13 bases between. The CDR3 sequence is 13 residues long.

The DNA for the CDR3 is TGTGCCACCCATTACGAGCAGTACTTC. This gives the protein CATHYEQYF. The chain combines TRBV6-6 with TRBJ2-7; D unclear. Trimming removed 10 bases at V and 4 bases at J, with 5 bases between. This CDR3 comprises 9 residues. The germline gives CDR1 MNHNY, CDR2 SVGAGI (reference sequence).

V usage is TRBV27 and J usage is TRBJ2-7, with a weak D call TRBD2 (7 bases). The germline V gene encodes CDR1 MNHEY and CDR2 SMNVEV (reference sequence). V lost 0 bases and J lost 2, with 11 bases in between. This CDR3 has 15 amino acids. CDR3 sequence reads: CASSLSMGGPYEQYF. The DNA for the CDR3 is TGTGCCAGCAGTTTATCGATGGGGGGGCCCTACGAGCAGTACTTC.

The chain links TRBV5-6 to TRBJ1-4; a weak D match, TRBD1 (6 bases). V lost 0 bases to trimming and J lost 2 bases, with 8 bases between them. The CDR3 totals 15 residues. Germline assignment: CDR1 SGHDT and CDR2 YYEEEE. CDR3 residues: CASSLAGDTNEKLFF. The CDR3 DNA reads as TGTGCCAGCAGCTTGGCAGGGGATACTAATGAAAAACTGTTTTTT.

This chain uses TRBV30 with TRBJ1-3, with 9 bases lining up with TRBD1. Germline V gene lookup returns CDR1 GTSNPN and CDR2 SVGIG (reference sequence). V was pared by 1 base and J by 4 bases, with 2 bases of the junction left unmatched. The CDR3 contains 14 residues. This CDR3 is CAWSGDRAGNTIYF. For the CDR3, the DNA is TGTGCCTGGAGTGGGGACAGGGCCGGAAACACCATATATTTT.

This chain joins TRBV6-1 and TRBJ2-7, with no clear D. From germline, CDR1 is MNHNS and CDR2 SASEGT. The CDR3 covers 14 residues. The ends were cut back, 2 bases at V and 0 bases at J, with 8 bases in the middle. The CDR3 sequence: CASSELLYSYEQYF. DNA of the CDR3: TGTGCCAGCAGTGAACTCCTTTACTCCTACGAGCAGTACTTC.

The CDR3 region is CASSVGLAEVYNEQFF. The CDR3 nucleotides read TGTGCCAGCAGCGTAGGACTAGCGGAGGTCTACAATGAGCAGTTCTTC. The chain is built from TRBV9 and TRBJ2-1; TRBD2 aligns across 9 bases. The CDR3 contains 16 residues. Trimming at V came to 0 bases and at J to 3 bases, leaving 4 bases not matched to a gene. Germline V CDR1 and CDR2: SGDLS, YYNGEE.

The chain employs TRBV7-9 and TRBJ2-5, with 8 bases lining up with TRBD2. Germline CDR1 and CDR2: SEHNR and FQNEAQ (reference sequence). This CDR3 is 18 amino acids long. Trimming took 2 bases from V and 2 from J; bases not matched to a gene: 13. The DNA of the CDR3 is TGTGCCAGCAGCTTAAGTCGACGATCGGGAGGGACACAAGAGACCCAGTACTTC. Translation gives CASSLSRRSGGTQETQYF.

This sequence joins TRBV5-1 and TRBJ2-2; no reliable D call. Germline V gene data show CDR1 as SGHRS and CDR2 as YFSETQ. The CDR3 is made up of 12 amino acids. V was cut by 5 bases and J by 5 bases, with 7 bases left in between. Here the CDR3 reads CASRFETGELFF. As DNA, the CDR3 is TGCGCCAGCAGATTCGAGACCGGGGAGCTGTTTTTT.

J is TRBJ1-3 and V is TRBV6-5; TRBD1 matches 7 bases. V trimming: 0 bases; J trimming: 2 bases; junction bases outside the gene matches: 1. Germline V CDR1 and CDR2: MNHEY, SVGAGI. This CDR3 contains 15 residues. DNA for the CDR3: TGTGCCAGCAGTTACTCCGGGACAGCTGGAAACACCATATATTTT. Translating it yields CASSYSGTAGNTIYF.

The chain couples TRBV9 to TRBJ1-2; no firm D call. Germline V gene lookup returns CDR1 SGDLS and CDR2 YYNGEE. The CDR3 totals 13 residues. The V end was cut by 7 bases, the J end by 4 bases, with 14 bases between. The CDR3 protein is CASGSREGYGYTF. CDR3 DNA: TGTGCCAGCGGGTCTCGGGAGGGCTATGGCTACACCTTC. Drawing the rest from reference TRBV9 and TRBJ1-2, the complete variable domain is DSGVTQTPKHLITATGQRVTLRCSPRSGDLSVYWYQQSLDQGLQFLIQYYNGEERAKGNILERFSAQQFPDLHSELNLSSLELGDSALYFCASGSREGYGYTFGSGTRLTVV.